The 10 T cell receptor beta chains given below trace back to one sample, sequenced in a study of blood T cell repertoires in COVID-19. Sequencing was performed with immunoSEQ multiplex PCR; in TCRdb, only in-frame clones are kept and a portion is missing. This sample has approximately 180,000 clones, with approximately 89% found just once. Source material: PBMCs or T cells enriched from blood (not recorded which). The receptors were sampled from a man between 40 and 49 years old who had recovered from COVID-19.

This clone was detected only once. The chain is built from TRBV5-8 and TRBJ1-1; D may be TRBD1 (5 bases). This CDR3 region has 15 residues. Trimming stripped 0 bases from V and 8 bases from J, with 17 bases between. CDR1 and CDR2 from the germline V gene are SGHTS and YDEGEE. The CDR3: CASSLELRGEVEAFF. The DNA for the CDR3 is TGTGCCAGCAGCTTGGAATTGCGGGGGGAAGTCGAAGCTTTCTTT.

This clone occurred a few times. This chain uses TRBV28 with TRBJ2-7; D ambiguous. V lost 5 bases, J lost 5 bases, and 10 bases lay in between. Germline loops: CDR1 MDHEN, CDR2 SYDVKM. This CDR3 has 12 amino acids. In nucleotides, the CDR3 is TGTGCCAGCAGTCCCGATACGGACGAGCAGTACTTC. Amino acid sequence: CASSPDTDEQYF.

This chain links TRBV11-3 with TRBJ2-6, with 8 bases lining up with TRBD1. Germline trimming cut 4 bases from V and 2 bases from J; bases unmatched to any gene: 4. Germline assignment: CDR1 SGHNT and CDR2 YENEEA. The CDR3 loop spans 16 amino acids. CDR3 nucleotides: TGTGCCAGCAGCTCCCCCAGGGGGCCTGGGGCCAACGTCCTGACTTTC. This codes for CASSSPRGPGANVLTF.

The chain employs TRBV4-1 and TRBJ2-2, with 12 bases fitting TRBD2. The CDR3 has 17 amino acids. The V gene's germline CDR1 is MGHRA and CDR2 YSYEKL. The trim removed 0 bases at V and 3 bases at J, leaving 2 bases unmatched. Here the CDR3 reads CASSQDPSGGDTGELFF. In DNA form, the CDR3 reads TGCGCCAGCAGCCAAGACCCTAGCGGGGGGGACACCGGGGAGCTGTTTTTT.

The V and J genes are TRBV5-4 and TRBJ2-2; D may be TRBD2 (5 bases). In germline, CDR1 is SGHNT, CDR2 YYREEE (reference sequence). Trimming took 5 bases from V and 2 from J, leaving 13 bases between them. The CDR3 is 15 amino acids. CDR3 in DNA: TGTGCCAGCAGTGGTACGACGGGAAACACCGGGGAGCTGTTTTTT. Translating it yields CASSGTTGNTGELFF.

The chain has TRBV6-2 or TRBV6-3 and TRBJ2-1; 7 bases are shared with TRBD1. Germline V lookup: CDR1 MNHEY, CDR2 SVGEGT. With 2 bases clipped from V and 9 bases from J, the junction kept 4 bases outside the gene matches. This CDR3 contains 13 residues. The CDR3: CASSYIRDSEQFF. The CDR3 bases are TGTGCCAGCAGTTACATCAGGGACAGTGAGCAGTTCTTC.

The chain has TRBV13 and TRBJ2-5; TRBD2 matches at 7 bases. The CDR3 has 17 residues. Trimming removed 1 base from V and 1 base from J; junction bases left unmatched: 9. CDR1 is PRHDT and CDR2 is FYEKMQ in the germline V gene (reference sequence). CDR3 loop: CASSLEGQGGGQETQYF. CDR3 coding DNA: TGTGCCAGCAGCTTAGAGGGGCAGGGCGGGGGCCAAGAGACCCAGTACTTC.

The chain employs TRBV28 and TRBJ1-1; a weak D match, TRBD1 (5 bases). Germline values: CDR1 MDHEN, CDR2 SYDVKM. The CDR3 totals 13 residues. The V end was cut by 5 bases, the J end by 1 base, with 8 bases between. The CDR3 nucleotides are TGTGCCAGCAGTGGGGCAGGGAACACTGAAGCTTTCTTT. As protein: CASSGAGNTEAFF.

This clone was observed a handful of times. This sequence joins TRBV6-1 and TRBJ2-7; D perhaps matches TRBD2 (6 bases). Trimming stripped 3 bases from V and 6 bases from J, with 21 bases between. CDR1 is MNHNS and CDR2 is SASEGT in the germline V gene. The CDR3 has 16 residues. This CDR3 is CASSEEGTLLLGEQYF. Here the CDR3 DNA reads TGTGCCAGCAGTGAGGAGGGTACACTACTCTTGGGCGAGCAGTACTTC.

This chain connects TRBV11-2 to TRBJ1-2, with 7 bases that match TRBD1. The CDR3 totals 15 residues. Germline-derived CDR1 and CDR2 are SGHAT and FQNNGV. V shed 5 bases, J shed 2 bases, and the junction held 8 bases outside the gene matches. CDR3 protein: CASSPQTGPNYGYTF. CDR3 DNA: TGTGCCAGCAGCCCACAGACAGGGCCAAACTATGGCTACACCTTC.